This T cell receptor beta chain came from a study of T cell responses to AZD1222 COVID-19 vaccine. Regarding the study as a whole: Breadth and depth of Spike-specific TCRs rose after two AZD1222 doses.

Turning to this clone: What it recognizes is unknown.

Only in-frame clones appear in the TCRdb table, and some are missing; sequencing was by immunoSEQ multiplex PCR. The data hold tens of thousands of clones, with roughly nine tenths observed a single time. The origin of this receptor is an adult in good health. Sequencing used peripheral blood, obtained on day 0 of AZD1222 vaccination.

As DNA, the CDR3 is TGCAGCGTTGTGGTACCAGGGAGGGGCACAGATACGCAGTATTTT. Its translation: CSVVVPGRGTDTQYF. This chain joins TRBV29-1 and TRBJ2-3, with TRBD2 identical over 7 bases. The CDR3 consists of 15 residues. The V gene's germline CDR1 is SQVTM and CDR2 ANQGSEA. The junction had 8 bases not matched to a gene; V was cut back by 4 bases and J by 1 base.